Below, 27 T cell receptor beta chains from the same sample are listed, as sequenced in a study of CXCR3-negative and CXCR3-positive naive CD8 T cells. Findings of the study overall: CXCR3-positive naive cells carried more hydrophobic TRB CDR3s than CXCR3-negative naive cells did.

Their antigens remain unidentified. UMI labels and 5' RACE were used to prepare the TRB cDNA libraries. TCRdb reworked the 5' RACE reads into one entry per CDR3 protein, no DNA. Its table records some 140,000 distinct CDR3 sequences. The sequencing input was naive CXCR3+ CD8+ T cells from blood. Subset here: CD45RO-CCR7+CD27+CD95- naive CD8+ T cells expressing CXCR3 (TNR3+). The receptors derive from a human donor in good health. Some clones in this sample may be carry-over from other donors' samples.

The CDR3 is CASGLGGPQETQYF. The V gene is TRBV12-3 or TRBV12-4, the J gene TRBJ2-5; the D gene TCRdb calls, TRBD1, cannot be checked with no DNA. CDR3 length: 14 residues.

The chain couples TRBV6-6 to TRBJ2-3; the TCRdb D gene call, TRBD2, has no DNA to confirm it. Germline assignment: CDR1 MNHNY and CDR2 SVGAGI (reference sequence). The CDR3 loop spans 17 amino acids. The CDR3: CASSYSLPTSPLYTQYF.

J is TRBJ2-5 and V is TRBV9; TCRdb returns TRBD2, unconfirmable since there is no DNA. In germline, CDR1 is SGDLS, CDR2 YYNGEE. The CDR3 is 16 amino acids. The CDR3 here is CASSVGSSLVQETQYF.

This chain joins TRBV7-9 and TRBJ2-2; TCRdb returns TRBD2, unconfirmable since there is no DNA. This CDR3 is 16 amino acids long. Germline-derived CDR1 and CDR2 are SEHNR and FQNEAQ (reference sequence). The CDR3 protein is CASSLVPSRNTGELFF.

The chain combines TRBV28 with TRBJ1-1. CDR1 MDHEN and CDR2 SYDVKM come from the germline V gene. The CDR3 totals 12 residues. The CDR3 loop is CASSQQYTEAFF.

The V and J genes are TRBV19 and TRBJ2-7; TCRdb reports TRBD1, a call that lacks DNA to check it against. Germline loops: CDR1 LNHDA, CDR2 SQIVND (reference sequence). The CDR3 loop spans 13 amino acids. CDR3 sequence: CASSIFGDHEQYF.

The rearrangement uses TRBV24-1 and TRBJ1-2; the D call of TRBD1 rests on TCRdb alone, since no DNA is present to check it. The CDR3 is 15 residues long. Per germline, CDR1 KGHDR and CDR2 SFDVKD. CDR3 amino acids: CATSGPGQGADGYTF.

The genes are TRBV20-1 and TRBJ1-2. Germline loops: CDR1 DFQATT, CDR2 SNEGSKA (reference sequence). The CDR3 extends over 11 amino acids. CDR3 protein: CSARVVDGYTF.

The rearrangement joins TRBV4-3 to TRBJ2-2. The length of the CDR3 is 15 residues. The germline V gene has CDR1 LGHNA and CDR2 YSLEER. The chain's CDR3 is CASSQDLWVGGELFF.

The V and J genes are TRBV29-1 and TRBJ2-7; TCRdb indicates TRBD1, and absent DNA this call remains unverified. Per germline, CDR1 SQVTM and CDR2 ANQGSEA. The CDR3 covers 16 residues. The CDR3 sequence is CSVEGLGGHATYEQYF.

The chain joins TRBV3-1 to TRBJ2-7; TCRdb selects TRBD1, and the lack of DNA leaves this call unchecked. Germline V lookup: CDR1 LGHDT, CDR2 YNNKEL (reference sequence). The CDR3 sequence is 16 residues long. This CDR3 reads CASSQPGTGLTYEQYF.

The chain couples TRBV12-3 or TRBV12-4 to TRBJ2-7; TCRdb calls TRBD2, which cannot be checked without DNA. CDR3 length equals 16 residues. CDR3 in amino acids: CASSITPSGGPGEQYF.

The chain couples TRBV12-3 or TRBV12-4 to TRBJ1-4. The CDR3 is made up of 14 amino acids. This CDR3 is CASSLGPPWEKLFF.

V and J are TRBV19 and TRBJ2-1; TCRdb indicates TRBD1, and absent DNA this call remains unverified. Germline-derived CDR1 and CDR2 are LNHDA and SQIVND (reference sequence). This CDR3 comprises 16 residues. The CDR3 sequence is CASSIWGQGEYNEQFF.

J is TRBJ1-6 and V is TRBV28; there is no DNA to check the TCRdb D call of TRBD1. CDR3 length equals 14 residues. In germline, CDR1 is MDHEN, CDR2 SYDVKM. CDR3 loop: CASSQTGNNSPLHF.

The rearrangement joins TRBV7-6 to TRBJ2-1; TCRdb's D gene call, TRBD2, goes unchecked for lack of DNA. Per the germline V gene, CDR1 is SGHVS and CDR2 is FNYEAQ. CDR3 length: 14 residues. CDR3 protein: CASSLMRDNNEQFF.

This chain uses TRBV2 with TRBJ2-1; TCRdb's assignment of TRBD1 cannot be checked, as there is no DNA. CDR1 SNHLY and CDR2 FYNNEI come from the germline V gene. CDR3 length equals 12 residues. The CDR3 spells CASLGRDPGQFF.

The chain employs TRBV27 and TRBJ2-7; absent DNA, TCRdb's TRBD1 call cannot be checked. Germline CDR1 reads MNHEY; CDR2 reads SMNVEV (reference sequence). The CDR3 covers 15 residues. Here the CDR3 reads CASSYSGGSSYEQYF.

CDR3 sequence reads: CASSQISYNEQFF. The rearrangement links TRBV23-1 to TRBJ2-1. TRBV23-1 is filed as an ORF, its function uncertain. The CDR3 consists of 13 residues.

V is TRBV29-1 and J is TRBJ1-6; there is no DNA to check the TCRdb D call of TRBD1. This CDR3 has 13 residues. CDR1 and CDR2 from the germline V gene are SQVTM and ANQGSEA. The CDR3 here is CSAQGASNSPLHF.

Here the CDR3 reads CSALQVTSGSYNEQFF. This chain connects TRBV20-1 to TRBJ2-1; TCRdb returns TRBD2, unconfirmable since there is no DNA. Germline V CDR1 and CDR2: DFQATT, SNEGSKA (reference sequence). This CDR3 has 16 residues.

The V and J genes are TRBV14 and TRBJ2-7. Germline lookup yields CDR1 SGHDN and CDR2 FVKESK. This CDR3 is built from 13 residues. The CDR3 here is CASSHTETYEQYF.

V usage is TRBV29-1 and J usage is TRBJ1-1; TCRdb returns TRBD1, unconfirmable since there is no DNA. In germline, CDR1 is SQVTM, CDR2 ANQGSEA. The length of the CDR3 is 13 residues. The CDR3 loop reads CSVSDRGGTEAFF.

The chain carries TRBV2 and TRBJ2-6. CDR1 is SNHLY, CDR2 FYNNEI, per germline. The CDR3 spans 14 residues. The chain's CDR3 is CASSGRAGANVLTF. The full variable domain, completed using reference TRBV2 and TRBJ2-6, is EPEVTQTPSHQVTQMGQEVILRCVPISNHLYFYWYRQILGQKVEFLVSFYNNEISEKSEIFDDQFSVERPDGSNFTLKIRSTKLEDSAMYFCASSGRAGANVLTFGAGSRLTVL.

V gene TRBV4-1 combines with J gene TRBJ2-7; the TCRdb call, TRBD1, lacks DNA for checking. The germline CDR1 and CDR2 sequences are MGHRA and YSYEKL. There are 14 residues in the CDR3. This chain's CDR3 is CASSSEGTAYEQYF.

Here the CDR3 reads CASSFPGLAGAGAGELFF. The chain uses TRBV12-3 or TRBV12-4 and TRBJ2-2; the TRBD2 assignment by TCRdb is unverifiable without DNA. The CDR3 runs 18 residues.

This chain connects TRBV7-2 to TRBJ2-3; TCRdb names TRBD1, which stays unverified in the absence of DNA. CDR1 and CDR2 (germline): SGHTA, FQGNSA. The CDR3 spans 15 residues. The CDR3 protein is CASSLGGAGADTQYF. The whole variable domain, filled in from reference TRBV7-2 and TRBJ2-3, reads GAGVSQSPSNKVTEKGKDVELRCDPISGHTALYWYRQSLGQGLEFLIYFQGNSAPDKSGLPSDRFSAERTGGSVSTLTIQRTQQEDSAVYLCASSLGGAGADTQYFGPGTRLTVL.